A single sample is the source of the 24 T cell receptor beta chains below, sequenced in a study of blood T cells in healthy people across ages. It was with a sample-barcoded 5' primer and a J-beta primer mix that a second PCR of roughly 7 to 11 cycles was run. TCRdb reprocessed the 5' RACE reads via MiXCR and lists one record per CDR3 protein. The sample contains 550,000 to 750,000 distinct CDR3 sequences, roughly 21% of which appear only once. Sequencing was performed on blood. The receptors here all came from a man in his sixties or seventies in good health.

This clonotype was seen at least ten times. The chain links TRBV3-1 to TRBJ1-2; D uncertain. Germline V gene sequence: CDR1 LGHDT, CDR2 YNNKEL (reference sequence). The ends were cut back, 1 base at V and 4 bases at J, with 13 bases in the middle. This CDR3 is 15 amino acids long. The DNA for the CDR3 is TGTGCCAGCAGCCAAGGTGAACTTCCCAGCTATGGCTACACCTTC. Its translation: CASSQGELPSYGYTF.

To note about this clonotype: One end of the junction is discordant with germline, which a read error may explain. CDR3 bases: TGCAGCGTGGGGGCTCCCTACGAGCAGCACTTC. This translates into CSVGAPYEQHF. The J gene is TRBJ2-7, the V gene TRBV29-1, with D maybe TRBD1 (6 bases). The germline V gene has CDR1 SQVTM and CDR2 ANQGSEA. The CDR3 is made up of 11 amino acids.

Only a few counts were recorded for this clonotype. The genes are TRBV3-1 and TRBJ2-5; TRBD1 might be the D (5 bases). The V and J ends lost 1 base and 1 base respectively, with 7 bases between them. Germline assignment: CDR1 LGHDT and CDR2 YNNKEL (reference sequence). The CDR3 spans 14 residues. Written as DNA, the CDR3 is TGTGCCAGCAGCCAAGGACAGATCCAAGAGACCCAGTACTTC. It specifies CASSQGQIQETQYF.

This rearrangement joins TRBV6-2 or TRBV6-3 to TRBJ1-5; D call uncertain. The germline gives CDR1 MNHEY, CDR2 SVGEGT. The CDR3 covers 13 residues. Trimming shortened V by 6 bases and J by 3 bases, and 9 bases separated the two germline ends. CDR3 in DNA: TGTGCCAGCAGAGGCAGTAACAATCAGCCCCAGCATTTT. This translates into CASRGSNNQPQHF.

The chain combines TRBV20-1 with TRBJ1-2, with no clear D. Germline CDR1 DFQATT, CDR2 SNEGSKA (reference sequence). CDR3 size: 12 residues. Deletions cut 3 bases from V and 2 bases from J, with 7 bases between. The CDR3 DNA reads TGCAGTGCTAGCCCGGCCAACTATGGCTACACCTTC. Amino acid sequence: CSASPANYGYTF.

The chain recombines TRBV20-1 with TRBJ1-1; unclear D gene. The CDR3 has 13 amino acids. V lost 2 bases and J 1 base, leaving 8 bases between the germline ends. Germline lookup yields CDR1 DFQATT and CDR2 SNEGSKA (reference sequence). DNA for the CDR3: TGCAGTGCTAGATCCGACACGAACACTGAAGCTTTCTTT. This encodes CSARSDTNTEAFF.

The rearrangement uses TRBV20-1 and TRBJ2-1, with 8 nucleotides matching TRBD2. This CDR3 region has 14 residues. The J segment lost 3 bases and the V segment lost 0 bases, leaving 1 base of the junction unmatched. Looked up from germline, CDR1 is DFQATT and CDR2 is SNEGSKA (reference sequence). The CDR3: CSARDAGGYNEQFF. DNA for the CDR3: TGCAGTGCTAGAGATGCGGGGGGCTACAATGAGCAGTTCTTC.

This clonotype was seen a few times. The rearrangement links TRBV12-3 or TRBV12-4 to TRBJ2-5; 8 bases are a match to TRBD2. Judging by the DNA end, TRBJ2-7 fits better; the J call may be wrong. CDR3 size: 15 residues. The CDR3 DNA follows: TGTGCCAGCAGAGCCTTTGGTAGCGGGAACTACGAGCAGTACTTC. As protein: CASRAFGSGNYEQYF.

This chain links TRBV6-6 with TRBJ2-1; D ambiguous. With 5 bases removed from V and 0 bases from J, the gap between germline ends came to 11 bases. The germline CDR1 and CDR2 sequences are MNHNY and SVGAGI (reference sequence). CDR3 size: 15 residues. CDR3 nucleotide sequence: TGTGCCAGCAGTATTGCTAGGAGCTCCTACAATGAGCAGTTCTTC. This sequence encodes CASSIARSSYNEQFF.

The table lists this clonotype with many counts. V usage is TRBV3-1 and J usage is TRBJ1-5; 8 positions agree with TRBD1. The length of the CDR3 is 15 residues. V gave up 5 bases and J gave up 3 bases; unmatched junction bases: 6. Germline CDR1 is LGHDT and CDR2 is YNNKEL (reference sequence). The CDR3 loop is CASSYGTGNNQPQHF. In DNA, the CDR3 is TGTGCCAGCAGCTACGGGACAGGAAACAATCAGCCCCAGCATTTT.

This sequence joins TRBV20-1 and TRBJ2-3, with TRBD2 identical over 8 bases. Looked up from germline, CDR1 is DFQATT and CDR2 is SNEGSKA (reference sequence). The CDR3 is made up of 14 amino acids. V trimming: 3 bases; J trimming: 5 bases; junction bases outside the gene matches: 7. CDR3 nucleotide sequence: TGCAGTGCTAGCCCCAGGGCGGGAGGAGATACGCAGTATTTT. It is translated as CSASPRAGGDTQYF.

This clonotype was observed a few times. This chain connects TRBV5-5 to TRBJ1-2; 7 positions match TRBD1. The V and J ends lost 0 bases and 5 bases, in that order; junction bases with no gene match: 1. Germline CDR1 reads SGHKS; CDR2 reads YYEKEE (reference sequence). This CDR3 contains 13 residues. The CDR3 nucleotides read TGTGCCAGCAGCTTGGGGGACAGATATGGCTACACCTTC. Translation: CASSLGDRYGYTF.

In this sample, this clonotype turned up a few times. The chain recombines TRBV20-1 with TRBJ2-5; tentatively, D is TRBD1 (5 bases). CDR1 is DFQATT and CDR2 is SNEGSKA in the germline V gene (reference sequence). Trimming pared 3 bases from V and 2 bases from J, leaving 10 bases between. The CDR3 is 13 amino acids. The CDR3: CSASRGAQETQYF. The CDR3 DNA is TGCAGTGCTAGTCGTGGGGCTCAAGAGACCCAGTACTTC.

Of note for this clonotype: At one boundary the junction diverges from the germline segment, which might be a read error. The chain recombines TRBV5-6 with TRBJ2-3; the D gene is possibly TRBD1 (5 bases). The tail of the sequence fits TRBJ1-5 better, so the J call may be wrong. Germline assignment: CDR1 SGHDT and CDR2 YYEEEE. CDR3 length: 15 amino acids. CDR3 amino acids: CASNLRGTSTDTQHF. As DNA, the CDR3 is TGTGCCAGCAACTTGAGGGGTACTAGCACAGATACGCAGCATTTT.

In this sample, this clonotype turned up a few times. Its ends do not fully match the called genes, so a read error is possible. The genes are TRBV18 and TRBJ1-4, with TRBD1 matching 10 bases. The germline V gene encodes CDR1 KGHSH and CDR2 LQKENI. The CDR3 length is 17 residues. DNA of the CDR3: TGTGCCAGCCCACCTCGGGACAGGGGACCAACTAATGAAAAACTGTTTTTT. Its translation is CASPPRDRGPTNEKLFF.

The table lists this clonotype with a few counts. This sequence may be a read error, since a much larger clone differs from it by one base. The chain couples TRBV5-1 to TRBJ2-1; TRBD2 agrees at 7 bases. This CDR3 has 15 amino acids. Germline-derived CDR1 and CDR2 are SGHRS and YFSETQ. The V segment lost 0 bases and the J segment 5 bases; nucleotides outside the gene matches: 5. CDR3 in amino acids: CASSLGGSKDNEQFF. The CDR3 coding sequence is TGCGCCAGCAGCTTGGGCGGGAGTAAGGACAATGAGCAGTTCTTC.

This clonotype was picked up a small number of times. The V call is TRBV28, the J call TRBJ2-1; maybe TRBD2 (6 bases). The V gene lost 8 bases and the J gene lost 6 bases, with 14 bases spanning the gap. The length of the CDR3 is 13 residues. In germline, CDR1 is MDHEN, CDR2 SYDVKM. CDR3 residues: CASSLIAANEQFF. The CDR3 region has the DNA TGTGCCAGCTCCCTTATAGCGGCCAATGAGCAGTTCTTC.

On this clonotype: No conserved phenylalanine or tryptophan ends this CDR3, so it is likely a read error. V usage is TRBV20-1 and J usage is TRBJ2-5; the match to TRBD2 covers 11 bases. The end of the DNA fits TRBJ2-7 better, so the J call may be wrong. Germline V gene data show CDR1 as DFQATT and CDR2 as SNEGSKA (reference sequence). This CDR3 region has 15 residues. CDR3 loop: CSARVAGGNIYEQYL. The CDR3 coding sequence is TGCAGTGCTAGAGTAGCGGGAGGGAATATCTACGAGCAGTACCTC.

This clonotype has more than one count but fewer than ten. The rearrangement joins TRBV4-1 to TRBJ2-4; D is unresolved. This CDR3 region has 14 residues. CDR1 is MGHRA, CDR2 YSYEKL, per germline. V lost 0 bases to trimming and J lost 2 bases, with 5 bases between them. In nucleotides, the CDR3 is TGCGCCAGCAGCCAAGATCGGACCAAAAACATTCAGTACTTC. Translating gives CASSQDRTKNIQYF.

V is TRBV6-2 or TRBV6-3 and J is TRBJ2-3; a weak D match, TRBD2 (5 bases). This CDR3 is built from 15 residues. Germline loops: CDR1 MNHEY, CDR2 SVGEGT. Trimming took 2 bases from V and 0 from J, leaving 9 bases between them. The CDR3 region is CASSYMRASTDTQYF. The DNA for the CDR3 is TGTGCCAGCAGTTACATGAGGGCGAGCACAGATACGCAGTATTTT.

This rearrangement joins TRBV20-1 to TRBJ2-5; TRBD1 agrees at 10 bases. The end of the DNA fits TRBJ2-7 better, so the J call may be wrong. Germline CDR1 reads DFQATT; CDR2 reads SNEGSKA (reference sequence). The CDR3 totals 13 residues. CDR3 sequence: CSASRTGGYEQYF. The CDR3 nucleotides are TGCAGTGCTAGTCGGACAGGGGGTTACGAGCAGTACTTC.

This rearrangement joins TRBV29-1 to TRBJ2-7, with 9 bases identical to TRBD1. The CDR3 contains 15 residues. Losses at the gene ends were 0 bases for V and 4 bases for J; bases not matched to a gene: 7. The V gene's germline CDR1 is SQVTM and CDR2 ANQGSEA. The CDR3 region is CSVEDRGQGKYEQYF. DNA of the CDR3: TGCAGCGTTGAAGATAGGGGACAGGGTAAATACGAGCAGTACTTC.

The rearrangement uses TRBV20-1 and TRBJ2-1; 8 bases align to TRBD2. With 6 bases clipped from V and 0 bases from J, the junction kept 7 bases outside the gene matches. Germline V gives CDR1 DFQATT, CDR2 SNEGSKA (reference sequence). The CDR3 loop spans 15 amino acids. The CDR3 loop is CSAPFAGGSYNEQFF. The CDR3 region has the DNA TGCAGTGCGCCTTTCGCGGGGGGCTCCTACAATGAGCAGTTCTTC.

This clonotype was counted a single time. J is TRBJ2-5 and V is TRBV24-1; no reliable D call. From germline, CDR1 is KGHDR and CDR2 SFDVKD. This CDR3 region has 13 residues. Trimming cost V 5 bases and J 1 base, with 7 bases left between them. The CDR3 DNA sequence: TGTGCCACCAGTGCGGAGAGCCAAGAGACCCAGTACTTC. Amino acids: CATSAESQETQYF.